This TCR beta chain emerged from a study of T-cell memory formation after mild COVID-19. TCRdb redid the calling of the 5' RACE reads with MiXCR, one entry per CDR3 protein. The sample includes some 350,000 distinct CDR3 sequences, 13% of them seen just once. The germline V gene encodes CDR1 MNHNY and CDR2 SVGAGI (reference sequence). V lost 4 bases, J lost 3 bases, and 9 bases lay in between. The CDR3 spans 13 residues. Only a few counts were recorded for this clonotype. Sequencing input: PBMCs or a T cell subset sorted from them (not recorded which). This chain connects TRBV6-6 to TRBJ1-2; no clear D. This TCR came from a man aged 18 to 29 who had mild COVID-19 (a few samples of this study predate the infection). Cell type and time point are not known. For the CDR3, the DNA is TGTGCCAGCAGTTTCGACGGTTACTATGGCTACACCTTC. Protein sequence: CASSFDGYYGYTF.